This T cell receptor beta chain was recovered during a study of OX40 agonist ivuxolimab in advanced cancers. Produced via immunoSEQ multiplex PCR; TCRdb's table is partial and in-frame only. The sample yields 80,000 to 100,000 clones, 92% seen once. The CDR3 has 14 amino acids. With 6 bases removed from V and 9 bases from J, the gap between germline ends came to 17 bases. Germline V lookup: CDR1 SGHAT, CDR2 FQNNGV. Sequences were derived from CD4+ or CD8+ T cells sorted from blood, sampled in a trial of the OX40 agonist ivuxolimab. The chain is built from TRBV11-2 and TRBJ2-2; D gene unclear. The sequence derives from an adult with an advanced solid tumor such as melanoma, head and neck, liver or kidney cancer. The CDR3 nucleotides read TGTGCCAGCAGGGCGGAGCTGGGGATCCGGGAGCTGTTTTTT. Translated: CASRAELGIRELFF.